Below are 27 T cell receptor beta chains sequenced from a single sample in a study of blood T cell repertoires in COVID-19. Repertoires were generated with immunoSEQ multiplex PCR, while TCRdb's copy carries only in-frame clones and drops some. This repertoire shows approximately 230,000 clones, 70% to 85% found once; its top ten account for 15%. Material: PBMCs or T cells enriched from blood (not recorded which). The receptors derive from a man between 35 and 55 years old who had recovered from COVID-19.

The chain uses TRBV12-3 or TRBV12-4 and TRBJ1-1; D is uncertain. The CDR3 loop spans 12 amino acids. The V end lost 2 bases, the J end lost 8 bases, and 9 bases lay between the germline ends. The CDR3 DNA sequence: TGTGCCAGCAGTTTATACCCCCAGGAAGCTTTCTTT. It codes for CASSLYPQEAFF.

This clone was seen at least ten times. The chain has TRBV30 and TRBJ2-2; 7 bases are shared with TRBD1. Germline CDR1 is GTSNPN and CDR2 is SVGIG (reference sequence). There are 14 residues in the CDR3. The V segment lost 6 bases and the J segment 4 bases; nucleotides outside the gene matches: 8. CDR3 nucleotide sequence: TGTGCCTGTAAACCGGGACAGCGCACCGGGGAGCTGTTTTTT. Translating it yields CACKPGQRTGELFF.

The V call is TRBV2, the J call TRBJ1-5; D is unclear. The germline V gene has CDR1 SNHLY and CDR2 FYNNEI. CDR3 length: 14 amino acids. V dropped 5 bases and J dropped 0 bases, with 8 bases sitting between them. CDR3 DNA: TGTGCCAGCAGTTTGGAGGGTAGCAATCAGCCCCAGCATTTT. Its protein product is CASSLEGSNQPQHF. Looking up the rest from reference TRBV2 and TRBJ1-5 gives the full variable domain: EPEVTQTPSHQVTQMGQEVILRCVPISNHLYFYWYRQILGQKVEFLVSFYNNEISEKSEIFDDQFSVERPDGSNFTLKIRSTKLEDSAMYFCASSLEGSNQPQHFGDGTRLSIL.

This chain uses TRBV3-1 (or the pseudogene TRBV3-2) with TRBJ2-1; 13 bases match TRBD2. The junction had 3 bases not matched to a gene; V was cut back by 4 bases and J by 6 bases. The germline V gene encodes CDR1 LGHDT and CDR2 YNNKEL (reference sequence). CDR3 length: 15 amino acids. CDR3 coding DNA: TGTGCCAGCAGCCTGACTAGCGGGAGGACCAATGAGCAGTTCTTC. The encoded protein is CASSLTSGRTNEQFF.

The CDR3 coding sequence is TGTGCCAGTAGTATAGCCAGGGGAGTCTACAATGAGCAGTTCTTC. Translation gives CASSIARGVYNEQFF. The V call is TRBV19, the J call TRBJ2-1, with a weak D call TRBD1 (6 bases). The CDR3 is made up of 15 amino acids. Between the trimmed V and J ends, which lost 1 base and 3 bases, there was a span of 10 bases. Germline CDR1 LNHDA, CDR2 SQIVND (reference sequence).

There are a few counts of this clone. The genes are TRBV3-1 (or the pseudogene TRBV3-2) and TRBJ2-2, with 12 bases that match TRBD2. The germline V gene has CDR1 LGHDT and CDR2 YNNKEL (reference sequence). The V gene end was trimmed by 4 bases and the J gene end by 4 bases; junction bases not matched to a gene: 10. There are 18 residues in the CDR3. CDR3 coding DNA: TGTGCCAGCAGCCGACTAGCGGGAGTTTGGGCGAGCACCGGGGAGCTGTTTTTT. Translation gives CASSRLAGVWASTGELFF.

The chain couples TRBV6-5 to TRBJ2-1, with 7 bases aligning to TRBD1. V shed 7 bases, J shed 10 bases, and the junction held 16 bases outside the gene matches. Germline assignment: CDR1 MNHEY and CDR2 SVGAGI. The CDR3 runs 15 residues. CDR3 in amino acids: CASTPGRQGAPEQFF. CDR3 in DNA: TGTGCCAGCACCCCGGGGAGACAGGGAGCTCCGGAGCAGTTCTTC.

This chain's CDR3 is CASGPGRGNQETQYF. The CDR3 DNA sequence: TGCGCCAGCGGCCCTGGGCGGGGTAACCAAGAGACCCAGTACTTC. The rearrangement joins TRBV5-1 to TRBJ2-5; possible D gene TRBD2, 6 bases. Germline V gives CDR1 SGHRS, CDR2 YFSETQ. This CDR3 is built from 15 residues. The germline V and J ends were trimmed by 7 bases and 0 bases, with 16 bases remaining between them.

V and J are TRBV5-1 and TRBJ2-5, with D possibly matching TRBD2 (5 bases). Germline lookup yields CDR1 SGHRS and CDR2 YFSETQ. The length of the CDR3 is 15 residues. Trimming cost V 1 base and J 2 bases, with 12 bases left between them. CDR3 in amino acids: CASSLFPAVQETQYF. CDR3 nucleotide sequence: TGCGCCAGCAGCTTGTTCCCAGCGGTTCAAGAGACCCAGTACTTC. Drawing the rest from reference TRBV5-1 and TRBJ2-5, the complete variable domain is KAGVTQTPRYLIKTRGQQVTLSCSPISGHRSVSWYQQTPGQGLQFLFEYFSETQRNKGNFPGRFSGRQFSNSRSEMNVSTLELGDSALYLCASSLFPAVQETQYFGPGTRLLVL.

This chain connects TRBV10-1 to TRBJ1-5; 7 nucleotides agree with TRBD1. V gave up 7 bases and J gave up 7 bases; unmatched junction bases: 13. CDR1 WNHNN and CDR2 SYGVQD come from the germline V gene (reference sequence). The CDR3 contains 15 residues. This chain's CDR3 is CASNATNRGRQPQHF. In DNA, the CDR3 is TGCGCCAGCAACGCCACGAACAGGGGTAGACAGCCCCAGCATTTT.

The chain links TRBV7-9 to TRBJ1-2, with a possible D match to TRBD1 (5 bases). This CDR3 is 14 amino acids long. Between the trimmed V and J ends, which lost 5 bases and 8 bases, there was a span of 18 bases. CDR1 and CDR2 from the germline V gene are SEHNR and FQNEAQ (reference sequence). The CDR3 DNA reads as TGTGCCAGCAGCACCTATAGCGGGGCAGGCGGCTACACCTTC. Its translation is CASSTYSGAGGYTF.

The CDR3 DNA sequence: TGTGCCAGCAGCAAACTCCAAGAGACCCAGTACTTC. This sequence encodes CASSKLQETQYF. The chain has TRBV7-6 and TRBJ2-5; D remains unclear. The germline V gene encodes CDR1 SGHVS and CDR2 FNYEAQ. The CDR3 covers 12 residues. Trimming pared 5 bases from V and 1 base from J, leaving 5 bases between.

V usage is TRBV7-6 and J usage is TRBJ2-5, with D maybe TRBD2 (6 bases). Trimming left V 3 bases short and J 9 bases short, with 8 bases between. The CDR3 runs 11 residues. The germline CDR1 and CDR2 sequences are SGHVS and FNYEAQ. CDR3 nucleotide sequence: TGTGCCAGCAGCTTCACGGGGGCCCAGTACTTC. Residues: CASSFTGAQYF.

V usage is TRBV11-2 and J usage is TRBJ1-2, with D uncertain. V gave up 0 bases and J gave up 8 bases, with 19 bases separating them. The CDR3 is made up of 16 amino acids. CDR1 SGHAT and CDR2 FQNNGV come from the germline V gene. CDR3 protein: CASSLDPSGAGRGYTF. In DNA form, the CDR3 reads TGTGCCAGCAGCTTAGACCCGTCGGGTGCCGGGAGAGGCTACACCTTC.

This chain connects TRBV9 to TRBJ2-7, with D perhaps TRBD1 (6 bases). Trimming pared 0 bases from V and 0 bases from J, leaving 13 bases between. CDR1 is SGDLS and CDR2 is YYNGEE in the germline V gene. The CDR3 runs to 16 residues. CDR3 amino acids: CASSVDGTGTSYEQYF. CDR3 nucleotide sequence: TGTGCCAGCAGCGTAGACGGTACAGGGACCTCCTACGAGCAGTACTTC.

The V and J genes are TRBV30 and TRBJ1-4; TRBD1 matches 7 bases. CDR1 and CDR2 (germline): GTSNPN, SVGIG (reference sequence). The CDR3 is 15 residues long. With 0 bases clipped from V and 6 bases from J, the junction kept 7 bases outside the gene matches. CDR3 nucleotide sequence: TGTGCCTGGAGTGTACGAGGAGGGGGCGATGAAAAACTGTTTTTT. Protein product: CAWSVRGGGDEKLFF.

J is TRBJ1-2 and V is TRBV7-3; 7 bases match TRBD1. The V gene's germline CDR1 is SGHTA and CDR2 FQGTGA. The CDR3 is 14 residues long. J lost 5 bases, V lost 4 bases, and 7 bases had no gene match. Here the CDR3 reads CASSSSQGKYGYTF. In nucleotides, the CDR3 is TGTGCCAGCAGCTCCTCACAGGGGAAGTATGGCTACACCTTC.

V is TRBV5-4 and J is TRBJ1-3; D remains unclear. Germline lookup yields CDR1 SGHNT and CDR2 YYREEE (reference sequence). The CDR3 runs 13 residues. The V and J ends lost 4 bases and 4 bases respectively, with 9 bases between them. CDR3 sequence reads: CASSTTSGNTIYF. The CDR3 DNA is TGTGCCAGCAGCACCACATCGGGAAACACCATATATTTT.

With regard to this clone: Other DNA sequences in the sample encode the same CDR3. The gene calls are TRBV18 and TRBJ1-2; 9 nucleotides match TRBD1. CDR1 and CDR2 from the germline V gene are KGHSH and LQKENI. J was trimmed by 5 bases and V by 6 bases; bases with no gene match: 4. The CDR3 covers 13 residues. The CDR3 nucleotides read TGTGCCAGCTCGTTAGGACAGGGGTATGGCTACACCTTC. It specifies CASSLGQGYGYTF.

The chain is built from TRBV19 and TRBJ2-5, with a tentative D call TRBD1 (8 bases). The CDR3 extends over 16 amino acids. Germline assignment: CDR1 LNHDA and CDR2 SQIVND (reference sequence). The V end lost 5 bases, the J end lost 1 base, and 17 bases lay between the germline ends. CDR3 DNA: TGTGCCAGTAGTCGGGGGGACAGGACCGTCCAAGAGACCCAGTACTTC. Protein product: CASSRGDRTVQETQYF. The full variable domain, with the rest looked up from reference TRBV19 and TRBJ2-5, is DGGITQSPKYLFRKEGQNVTLSCEQNLNHDAMYWYRQDPGQGLRLIYYSQIVNDFQKGDIAEGYSVSREKKESFPLTVTSAQKNPTAFYLCASSRGDRTVQETQYFGPGTRLLVL.

The chain uses TRBV29-1 and TRBJ2-5; a weak D match, TRBD2 (6 bases). This CDR3 has 12 amino acids. V was pared by 5 bases and J by 4 bases, with 11 bases between. Germline CDR1 reads SQVTM; CDR2 reads ANQGSEA. CDR3 sequence reads: CSVLPSVETQYF. Written as DNA, the CDR3 is TGCAGCGTTCTCCCTAGCGTAGAGACCCAGTACTTC.

The CDR3 sequence: CASSFSSPKEKLFF. The CDR3 coding sequence is TGTGCCAGCAGCTTCTCGAGCCCCAAGGAAAAACTGTTTTTT. The chain recombines TRBV11-2 with TRBJ1-4; D uncertain. Germline CDR1 SGHAT, CDR2 FQNNGV. The CDR3 has 14 amino acids. V was pared by 3 bases and J by 8 bases, with 13 bases between.

The rearrangement links TRBV9 to TRBJ1-1, with D perhaps TRBD1 (6 bases). From germline, CDR1 is SGDLS and CDR2 YYNGEE. The ends were cut back, 7 bases at V and 4 bases at J, with 11 bases in the middle. This CDR3 comprises 12 residues. In nucleotides, the CDR3 is TGTGCCAGCGGGATAGGGGGCACTGAAGCTTTCTTT. Protein: CASGIGGTEAFF. Variable domain in full (rest from reference TRBV9 and TRBJ1-1): DSGVTQTPKHLITATGQRVTLRCSPRSGDLSVYWYQQSLDQGLQFLIQYYNGEERAKGNILERFSAQQFPDLHSELNLSSLELGDSALYFCASGIGGTEAFFGQGTRLTVV.

The V gene is TRBV5-1, the J gene TRBJ2-1, with 9 bases identical to TRBD2. This CDR3 is 16 amino acids long. J gave up 2 bases and V 3 bases, and 6 bases lay outside the gene matches. Germline-derived CDR1 and CDR2 are SGHRS and YFSETQ. The CDR3 DNA follows: TGCGCCAGCAGCTACATTAGCGGGGGCACCTACAATGAGCAGTTCTTC. Translation: CASSYISGGTYNEQFF. The full variable domain, its missing parts supplied by reference TRBV5-1 and TRBJ2-1, is KAGVTQTPRYLIKTRGQQVTLSCSPISGHRSVSWYQQTPGQGLQFLFEYFSETQRNKGNFPGRFSGRQFSNSRSEMNVSTLELGDSALYLCASSYISGGTYNEQFFGPGTRLTVL.

This clone was seen only once. The chain employs TRBV7-3 and TRBJ2-3; D gene uncertain. V was trimmed by 2 bases and J by 2 bases, leaving 5 bases between them. The germline V gene has CDR1 SGHTA and CDR2 FQGTGA. The CDR3 totals 13 residues. The CDR3 loop reads CASSLGLTDTQYF. DNA of the CDR3: TGTGCCAGCAGCTTAGGCCTCACAGATACGCAGTATTTT.

The chain recombines TRBV3-1 (or the pseudogene TRBV3-2) with TRBJ1-5, with 7 positions matching TRBD1. The germline V gene has CDR1 LGHDT and CDR2 YNNKEL (reference sequence). Trimming at V came to 1 base and at J to 7 bases, leaving 7 bases not matched to a gene. The CDR3 covers 15 residues. The CDR3 DNA reads TGTGCCAGCAGCCAAGGCCTGGGACAGAGACAGCCCCAGCATTTT. Its protein product is CASSQGLGQRQPQHF.

The J gene is TRBJ1-2, the V gene TRBV7-9, with D possibly being TRBD1 (6 bases). Looked up from germline, CDR1 is SEHNR and CDR2 is FQNEAQ (reference sequence). CDR3 length equals 15 residues. V dropped 11 bases and J dropped 0 bases, with 19 bases sitting between them. The chain's CDR3 is CAGMGSQGTNYGYTF. The DNA for the CDR3 is TGTGCCGGCATGGGCAGTCAGGGGACTAACTATGGCTACACCTTC.